This T cell receptor (beta chain) emerged from a study of technical replicates of blood from several donors. The CDR3 sequence is 19 residues long. The junction had 14 bases not matched to a gene; V was cut back by 0 bases and J by 4 bases. Germline V gene lookup returns CDR1 SGHDN and CDR2 FVKESK. In its sample, this clone was seen once. Libraries were prepared by immunoSEQ multiplex PCR; TCRdb keeps only in-frame clonotypes and omits some of them. The table records about 75,000 clones, about 97% of them present only once. The V gene is TRBV14, the J gene TRBJ2-2; 7 bases match TRBD2. This clonotype was obtained from a human donor in good health. Material: T cells isolated from PBMCs. The CDR3 bases are TGTGCCAGCAGCCAAGAATTTCTTGGTAGCGGGTGGACCACCGGGGAGCTGTTTTTT. Amino acid sequence: CASSQEFLGSGWTTGELFF.